The 16 T cell receptor beta chains in this list originate from one sample, sequenced in a study of blood T cell repertoires in COVID-19. Generated by immunoSEQ multiplex PCR, the TCRdb table keeps only in-frame clones and is missing some. In the table there are about 160,000 clones, around 89% of which are singletons. The sequenced material came from peripheral blood. The receptors were sampled from a man aged 18 to 29 with COVID-19, enrolled during active disease.

This clone has just one count. The chain joins TRBV7-2 to TRBJ1-5, with a possible D match to TRBD1 (5 bases). There are 15 residues in the CDR3. CDR1 and CDR2 (germline): SGHTA, FQGNSA. Trimming left V 1 base short and J 6 bases short, with 13 bases between. The CDR3, as DNA: TGTGCCAGCAGCTTAGGAACCAGGGCTACTCAGCCCCAGCATTTT. As protein: CASSLGTRATQPQHF.

This chain connects TRBV6-5 to TRBJ2-7, with 8 bases identical to TRBD1. Germline CDR1 reads MNHEY; CDR2 reads SVGAGI. Trimming took 6 bases from V and 6 from J; bases not matched to a gene: 13. The CDR3 spans 15 residues. The CDR3 bases are TGTGCCAGCAGCCTCCACAGGGGGTACATCGGCGAGCAGTACTTC. This encodes CASSLHRGYIGEQYF.

This sequence joins TRBV19 and TRBJ2-7, with D maybe TRBD1 (6 bases). The germline V gene has CDR1 LNHDA and CDR2 SQIVND (reference sequence). The CDR3 spans 13 residues. Deletions cut 6 bases from V and 6 bases from J, with 15 bases between. CDR3 sequence: CASSHSRGAEQYF. DNA for the CDR3: TGTGCCAGTAGCCATTCCAGGGGAGCCGAGCAGTACTTC.

This chain uses TRBV27 with TRBJ1-2, with TRBD1 matching 8 bases. V was pared by 5 bases and J by 8 bases, with 4 bases of the junction left unmatched. The CDR3 extends over 12 amino acids. CDR1 MNHEY and CDR2 SMNVEV come from the germline V gene (reference sequence). This CDR3 is CASSNRGEGYTF. The CDR3 DNA sequence: TGTGCCAGCAGTAACAGGGGGGAAGGCTACACCTTC.

V gene TRBV6-2 or TRBV6-3 combines with J gene TRBJ2-5; possibly TRBD2 for D (6 bases). V gave up 4 bases and J gave up 5 bases, with 14 bases separating them. The CDR3 runs to 14 residues. Germline-derived CDR1 and CDR2 are MNHEY and SVGEGT. The CDR3 sequence: CASSWGLSLETQYF. CDR3 in DNA: TGTGCCAGCAGTTGGGGACTTTCTCTCGAGACCCAGTACTTC.

The J gene is TRBJ2-3, the V gene TRBV7-9; 8 nucleotides match TRBD1. This CDR3 comprises 17 residues. V was clipped by 5 bases and J by 2 bases; unmatched bases: 12. CDR1 SEHNR and CDR2 FQNEAQ come from the germline V gene (reference sequence). CDR3 region: CASSITSTGADTDTQYF. CDR3 DNA sequence: TGTGCCAGCAGCATTACCTCGACAGGGGCCGACACAGATACGCAGTATTTT.

This rearrangement joins TRBV4-1 to TRBJ1-5; D is unclear. The CDR3 runs to 13 residues. Germline CDR1 reads MGHRA; CDR2 reads YSYEKL. V was clipped by 0 bases and J by 7 bases, with 7 bases between them. CDR3 sequence (DNA): TGCGCCAGCAGCCAAGATCTTGGCCAGCCCCAGCATTTT. Protein sequence: CASSQDLGQPQHF.

V is TRBV14 and J is TRBJ2-7; TRBD1 matches 9 bases. CDR3 length: 15 amino acids. Per the germline V gene, CDR1 is SGHDN and CDR2 is FVKESK. V lost 2 bases, J lost 1 base, and 3 bases stayed unmatched. The CDR3 nucleotides read TGTGCCAGCAGCCAAAGACAGGGGGTTTCCTACGAGCAGTACTTC. As protein: CASSQRQGVSYEQYF.

The CDR3, as DNA: TGCGCCAGCAGCCAAGGACTAGCGGGCCGCGGGCAGTACTTC. This encodes CASSQGLAGRGQYF. V is TRBV4-1 and J is TRBJ2-7; 10 bases align to TRBD2. Trimming at V came to 1 base and at J to 9 bases, leaving 6 bases not matched to a gene. There are 14 residues in the CDR3. The germline gives CDR1 MGHRA, CDR2 YSYEKL.

The chain has TRBV6-1 and TRBJ2-3, with 7 bases lining up with TRBD2. The CDR3 totals 17 residues. The germline V gene encodes CDR1 MNHNS and CDR2 SASEGT. The V and J ends lost 1 base and 1 base, in that order; junction bases with no gene match: 8. CDR3 sequence: CASSEEGGSGGTDTQYF. Here the CDR3 DNA reads TGTGCCAGCAGTGAAGAGGGCGGGAGCGGGGGCACAGATACGCAGTATTTT.

This rearrangement joins TRBV5-6 to TRBJ1-6; D is possibly TRBD1 (5 bases). The CDR3 is made up of 15 amino acids. V lost 1 base and J 5 bases, leaving 10 bases between the germline ends. Germline loops: CDR1 SGHDT, CDR2 YYEEEE. CDR3 nucleotides: TGTGCCAGCAGCTTGAGGTCGGGGGATAATTCACCCCTCCACTTT. The encoded protein is CASSLRSGDNSPLHF.

This clone was seen once. The chain carries TRBV7-6 and TRBJ2-6, with D possibly matching TRBD2 (6 bases). CDR1 SGHVS and CDR2 FNYEAQ come from the germline V gene. The CDR3 runs to 16 residues. Trimming stripped 4 bases from V and 8 bases from J, with 18 bases between. The CDR3 coding sequence is TGTGCCAGCAGCTCCGGGTCGGGGGTTATGACCAACGTCCTGACTTTC. Its protein is CASSSGSGVMTNVLTF.

The chain joins TRBV19 to TRBJ2-1; unclear D gene. Trimming shortened V by 3 bases and J by 1 base, and 7 bases separated the two germline ends. Germline-derived CDR1 and CDR2 are LNHDA and SQIVND (reference sequence). This CDR3 has 14 residues. The CDR3 DNA reads as TGTGCCAGTAGTATTGGCCCATCCTACAATGAGCAGTTCTTC. As protein: CASSIGPSYNEQFF.

This clone was detected a few times. The chain joins TRBV7-3 to TRBJ2-7, with 9 bases matching TRBD2. CDR1 is SGHTA and CDR2 is FQGTGA in the germline V gene. The CDR3 contains 15 residues. With 0 bases clipped from V and 0 bases from J, the junction kept 0 bases outside the gene matches. The DNA for the CDR3 is TGTGCCAGCAGCTTAACTAGCGGGGGCTCCTACGAGCAGTACTTC. Translating it yields CASSLTSGGSYEQYF.

The genes are TRBV10-2 and TRBJ2-7; TRBD2 aligns across 11 bases. Trimming removed 4 bases from V and 4 bases from J; junction bases left unmatched: 0. The CDR3 has 13 residues. From germline, CDR1 is WSHSY and CDR2 SAAADI. DNA of the CDR3: TGCGCCAGCAGTGGGACTAGCGGGTACGAGCAGTACTTC. It yields the protein CASSGTSGYEQYF.

This sequence joins TRBV14 and TRBJ2-7; 11 bases map to TRBD1. The CDR3 runs to 16 residues. V shed 0 bases and J 3 bases; nucleotides not matched to a gene: 4. Germline CDR1 is SGHDN and CDR2 is FVKESK. This CDR3 is CASSQDFGTGGYEQYF. The CDR3 region has the DNA TGTGCCAGCAGCCAAGATTTCGGGACAGGGGGCTACGAGCAGTACTTC.